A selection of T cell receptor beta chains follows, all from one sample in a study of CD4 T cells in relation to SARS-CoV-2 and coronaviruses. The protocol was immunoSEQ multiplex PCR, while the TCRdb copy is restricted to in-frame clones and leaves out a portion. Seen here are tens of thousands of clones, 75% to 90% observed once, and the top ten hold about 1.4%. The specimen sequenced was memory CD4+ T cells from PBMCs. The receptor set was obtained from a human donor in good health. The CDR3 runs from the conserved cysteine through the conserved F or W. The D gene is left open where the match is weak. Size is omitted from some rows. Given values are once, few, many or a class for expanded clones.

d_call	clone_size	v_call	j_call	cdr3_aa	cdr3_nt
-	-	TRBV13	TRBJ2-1	CASSSPSVTNEQFF	TGTGCCAGCAGCTCTCCTAGCGTGACCAATGAGCAGTTCTTC
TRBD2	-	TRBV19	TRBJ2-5	CASRVGTRGEETQYF	TGTGCCAGTAGGGTAGGGACTCGGGGGGAAGAGACCCAGTACTTC
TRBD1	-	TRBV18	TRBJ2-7	CASSTGEFGEQYF	TGTGCCAGCTCTACAGGGGAATTTGGAGAGCAGTACTTC
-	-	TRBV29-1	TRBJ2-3	CSVVQGAHSTDTQYF	TGCAGCGTTGTGCAAGGGGCGCATAGCACAGATACGCAGTATTTT
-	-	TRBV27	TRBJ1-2	CASRARGVENYGYTF	TGTGCCAGCAGAGCGAGGGGCGTTGAGAACTATGGCTACACCTTC
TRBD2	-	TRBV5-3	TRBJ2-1	CARSCLDGTSSYNEQFF	TGTGCCAGAAGCTGTTTAGACGGGACTAGCTCCTACAATGAGCAGTTCTTC
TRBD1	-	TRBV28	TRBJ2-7	CASSSRRGLYEQYF	TGTGCCAGCAGTTCCCGCAGGGGGCTATACGAGCAGTACTTC
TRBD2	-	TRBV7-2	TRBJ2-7	CASSLASDGRGEQYF	TGTGCCAGCAGCTTAGCGTCTGACGGGAGGGGTGAGCAGTACTTC
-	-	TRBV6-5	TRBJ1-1	CASRRGTTEAFF	TGTGCCAGCAGAAGGGGGACTACTGAAGCTTTCTTT
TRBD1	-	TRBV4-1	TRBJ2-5	CASSRTQGAGETQYF	TGCGCCAGCAGCCGAACACAGGGGGCCGGGGAGACCCAGTACTTC
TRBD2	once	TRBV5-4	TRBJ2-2	CASSLDGTSGSRVTGELFF	TGTGCCAGCAGCTTGGATGGGACTAGCGGGAGTCGAGTCACCGGGGAGCTGTTTTTT
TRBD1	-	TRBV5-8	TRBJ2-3	CASSSGTGWSTDTQYF	TGTGCCAGCAGCTCCGGGACAGGGTGGAGCACAGATACGCAGTATTTT
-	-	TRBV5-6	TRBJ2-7	CASSLRNSYSSYEQYF	TGTGCCAGCAGCTTACGTAACAGTTACAGCTCCTACGAGCAGTACTTC
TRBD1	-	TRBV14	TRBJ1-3	CATSRDRDFSGNTIYF	TGTGCCACATCCCGGGACAGGGACTTCTCTGGAAACACCATATATTTT
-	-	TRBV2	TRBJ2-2	CASSDQPTGELFF	TGTGCCAGCAGTGATCAGCCCACCGGGGAGCTGTTTTTT
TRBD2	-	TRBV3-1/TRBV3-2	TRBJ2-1	CASSHGLAGVREQFF	TGTGCCAGCAGCCACGGACTAGCGGGAGTGAGGGAGCAGTTCTTC
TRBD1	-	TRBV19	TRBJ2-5	CASSLLGGPLQETQYF	TGTGCCAGTAGTTTACTAGGGGGCCCCCTACAAGAGACCCAGTACTTC
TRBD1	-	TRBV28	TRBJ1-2	CASSLDRDYGYTF	TGTGCCAGCAGTTTGGACAGGGACTATGGCTACACCTTC
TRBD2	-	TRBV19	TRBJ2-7	CASSMMAGGSYEQYF	TGTGCCAGTAGTATGATGGCGGGAGGGTCCTACGAGCAGTACTTC
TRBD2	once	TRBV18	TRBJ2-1	CASSPGLAGLNEQFF	TGTGCCAGCTCTCCCGGACTAGCGGGACTGAATGAGCAGTTCTTC
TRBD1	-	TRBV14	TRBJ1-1	CASSQEGRQGSNTEAFF	TGTGCCAGCAGCCAAGAAGGAAGACAGGGATCGAACACTGAAGCTTTCTTT
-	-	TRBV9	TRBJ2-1	CASSPRDLANSYNEQFF	TGTGCCAGCAGCCCACGAGACCTAGCTAACTCCTACAATGAGCAGTTCTTC
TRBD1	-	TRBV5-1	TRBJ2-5	CASSLAAGTGGGKTQYF	TGCGCCAGCAGCTTGGCGGCCGGGACAGGGGGCGGAAAGACCCAGTACTTC
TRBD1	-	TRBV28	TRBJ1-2	CASSPGDRDYGYTF	TGTGCCAGCAGTCCCGGGGACAGGGACTATGGCTACACCTTC
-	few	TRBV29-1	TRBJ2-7	CSVSGGLGYEQYF	TGCAGCGTTAGTGGGGGCCTTGGGTACGAGCAGTACTTC
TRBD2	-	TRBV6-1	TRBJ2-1	CASSEGTLAGEAYNEQFF	TGTGCCAGCAGTGAAGGGACGCTAGCGGGAGAGGCATACAATGAGCAGTTCTTC
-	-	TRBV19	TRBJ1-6	CASSTGTSNSPLHF	TGTGCCAGTAGTACCGGGACGTCCAATTCACCCCTCCACTTT
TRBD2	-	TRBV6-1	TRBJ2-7	CASQAGLAYEQYF	TGTGCCAGCCAGGCGGGACTAGCTTACGAGCAGTACTTC
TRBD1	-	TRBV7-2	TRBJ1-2	CASSDGTGHFGYTF	TGTGCCAGCAGCGACGGGACAGGGCACTTCGGCTACACCTTC
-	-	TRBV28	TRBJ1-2	CASSFVSGFGYTF	TGTGCCAGCAGTTTCGTGTCGGGTTTCGGCTACACCTTC
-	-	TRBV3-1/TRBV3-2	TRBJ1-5	CASSPRGSRNQPQHF	TGTGCCAGCAGCCCAAGGGGGTCCCGCAATCAGCCCCAGCATTTT
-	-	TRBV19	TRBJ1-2	CASSRPSGGDGYTF	TGTGCCAGTAGTCGCCCATCGGGGGGCGATGGCTACACCTTC
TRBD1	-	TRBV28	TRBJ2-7	CASSFYRGTSYEQYF	TGTGCCAGCAGTTTTTACAGGGGAACCTCCTACGAGCAGTACTTC
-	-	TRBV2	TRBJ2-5	CASSALIGTAETQYF	TGTGCCAGCAGTGCTTTAATCGGGACCGCAGAGACCCAGTACTTC